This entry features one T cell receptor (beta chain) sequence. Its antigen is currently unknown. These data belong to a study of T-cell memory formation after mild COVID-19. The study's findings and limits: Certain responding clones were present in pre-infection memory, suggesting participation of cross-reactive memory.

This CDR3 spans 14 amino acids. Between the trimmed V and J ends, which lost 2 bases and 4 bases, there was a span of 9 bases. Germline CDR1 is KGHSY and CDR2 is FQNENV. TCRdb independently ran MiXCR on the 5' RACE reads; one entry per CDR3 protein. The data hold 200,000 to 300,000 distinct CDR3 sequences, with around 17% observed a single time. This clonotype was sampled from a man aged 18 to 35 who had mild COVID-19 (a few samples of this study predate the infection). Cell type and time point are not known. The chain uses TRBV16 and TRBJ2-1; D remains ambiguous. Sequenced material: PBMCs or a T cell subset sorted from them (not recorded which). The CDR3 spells CASSQDGQYNEQFF. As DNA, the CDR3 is TGTGCCAGCAGCCAAGACGGTCAGTACAATGAGCAGTTCTTC. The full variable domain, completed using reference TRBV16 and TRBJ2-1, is GEEVAQTPKHLVRGEGQKAKLYCAPIKGHSYVFWYQQVLKNEFKFLISFQNENVFDETGMPKERFSAKCLPNSPCSLEIQATKLEDSAVYFCASSQDGQYNEQFFGPGTRLTVL.